This T cell receptor beta chain was obtained from a study of Tregs in tolerant kidney transplant recipients. Findings and caveats of the study: For some patients, primers changed over time, blocking nucleotide-level comparison.

Produced via immunoSEQ multiplex PCR; TCRdb's table is partial and in-frame only. The sample has tens of thousands of clones, roughly 91% seen once; the top ten hold more than 0.35%. The germline V gene has CDR1 SGHAT and CDR2 FQNNGV. The CDR3 runs 15 residues. Trimming took 5 bases from V and 2 from J, leaving 12 bases between them. Points on this clone: Its specificity is unknown.

Unstimulated regulatory T cells (CD4+CD25+CD127-), CD4+CD25- non-regulatory cells, CD4 and CD8 cells were FACS-sorted from thawed PBMCs. The chain employs TRBV11-2 and TRBJ2-2; possibly TRBD2 for D (5 bases). This clonotype originated in a human donor who received a combined kidney and bone marrow transplant. The sample in question was CD4+ T cells from blood, obtained before the transplant. The CDR3, as DNA: TGTGCCAGCAGCCGAAGTACTAGTAACACCGGGGAGCTGTTTTTT. Amino acid sequence: CASSRSTSNTGELFF.